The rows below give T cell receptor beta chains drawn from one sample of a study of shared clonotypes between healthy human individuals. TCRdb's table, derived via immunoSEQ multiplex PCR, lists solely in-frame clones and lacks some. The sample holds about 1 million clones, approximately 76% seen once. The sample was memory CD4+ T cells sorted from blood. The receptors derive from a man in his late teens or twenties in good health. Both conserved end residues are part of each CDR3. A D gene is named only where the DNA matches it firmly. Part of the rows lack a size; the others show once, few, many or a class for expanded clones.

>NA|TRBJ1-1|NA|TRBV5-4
TGTGCCAGCAGCCTCGGACAAGAGGATGCAGCTTTCTTT
CASSLGQEDAAFF
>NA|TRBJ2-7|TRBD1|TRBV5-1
TGCGCCAGCAGCTCACAATCAGGGGGCTTCGCCTACGAGCAGTACTTC
CASSSQSGGFAYEQYF
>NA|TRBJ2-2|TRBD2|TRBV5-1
TGCGCCAGCAGCTTGGCCTCCCTAGCGGGGGGGCCCACCGGGGAGCTGTTTTTT
CASSLASLAGGPTGELFF
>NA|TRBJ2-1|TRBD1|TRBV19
TGTGCCAGTAGTACACTAGACAGGGGGTACAATGAGCAGTTCTTC
CASSTLDRGYNEQFF
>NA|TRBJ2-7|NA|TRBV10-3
TGTGCCATCAGTGAGGCCGAGGTCGAGCAGTACTTC
CAISEAEVEQYF
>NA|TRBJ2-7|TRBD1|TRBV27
TGTGCCAGCAGTTTAAGGGACAGGGGGGTCTACGAGCAGTACTTC
CASSLRDRGVYEQYF
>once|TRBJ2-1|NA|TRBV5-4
TGTGCCAGCAGCGCGGTTAGCTCCTACAATGAGCAGTTCTTC
CASSAVSSYNEQFF
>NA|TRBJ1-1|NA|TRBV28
TGTGCCAGCGCTTTCACACTTTACAGATTCATGAACACTGAAGCTTTCTTT
CASAFTLYRFMNTEAFF
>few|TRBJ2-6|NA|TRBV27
TGTGCCAGCCAGGGCAGCACCTCTGGGGCCAACGTCCTGACTTTC
CASQGSTSGANVLTF
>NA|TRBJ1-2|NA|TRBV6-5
TGTGCCAGCAGTTCGATAGGGGAATGTAAGACCTATGGCTACACCTTC
CASSSIGECKTYGYTF
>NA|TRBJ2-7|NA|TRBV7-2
TGTGCCAGCAGTTCCTCTCGACAGGAACTTTCCTACGAGCAGTACTTC
CASSSSRQELSYEQYF
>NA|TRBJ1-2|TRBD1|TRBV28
TGTGCCAGCAGCCCCAACGACAGGGTTTATGGCTACACCTTC
CASSPNDRVYGYTF
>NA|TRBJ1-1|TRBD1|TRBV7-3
TGTGCCAGCAGGCAGGGGGCGAACACTGAAGCTTTCTTT
CASRQGANTEAFF
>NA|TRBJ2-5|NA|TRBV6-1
TGTGCCAGCAACGAGGGCAGGGCTTTTGTGGCCCAGTACTTC
CASNEGRAFVAQYF
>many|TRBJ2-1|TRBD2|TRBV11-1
TGTGCCAGCAGCTTAGGACTAGCGGGTTACAATGAGCAGTTCTTC
CASSLGLAGYNEQFF
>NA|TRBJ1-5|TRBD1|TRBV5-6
TGTGCCAGCTCGACAGGGAGGGGCAATCAGCCCCAGCATTTT
CASSTGRGNQPQHF
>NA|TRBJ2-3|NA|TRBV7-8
TGTGCCAGCCAAAAACTTGCGGGGGCTCGCACAGATACGCAGTATTTT
CASQKLAGARTDTQYF
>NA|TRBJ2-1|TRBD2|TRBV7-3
TGTGCCAGCAGCGCCCTGCTAGCGGGGGACTACAATGAGCAGTTCTTC
CASSALLAGDYNEQFF
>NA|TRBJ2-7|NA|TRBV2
TGTGCCAGCAGTGAAATGGAATCAAGCTACGAGCAGTACTTC
CASSEMESSYEQYF